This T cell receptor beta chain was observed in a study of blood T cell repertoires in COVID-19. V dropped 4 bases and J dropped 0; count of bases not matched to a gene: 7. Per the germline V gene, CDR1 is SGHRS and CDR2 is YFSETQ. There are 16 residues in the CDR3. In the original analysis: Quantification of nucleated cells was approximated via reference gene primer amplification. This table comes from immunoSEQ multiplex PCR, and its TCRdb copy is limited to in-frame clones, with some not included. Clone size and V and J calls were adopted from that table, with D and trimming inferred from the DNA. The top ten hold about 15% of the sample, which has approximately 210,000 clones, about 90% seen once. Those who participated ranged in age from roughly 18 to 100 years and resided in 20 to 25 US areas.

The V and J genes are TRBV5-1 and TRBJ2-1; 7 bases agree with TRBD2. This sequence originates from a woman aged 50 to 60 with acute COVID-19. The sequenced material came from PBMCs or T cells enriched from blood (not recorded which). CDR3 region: CASSGTSASSYNEQFF. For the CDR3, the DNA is TGCGCCAGCAGCGGAACTAGCGCCAGCTCCTACAATGAGCAGTTCTTC.